This is a list of T cell receptor beta chains from one sample in a study of control samples from healthy donors and cancer patients. The repertoire was sequenced with immunoSEQ multiplex PCR; TCRdb's copy has only in-frame clones and lacks some. The profile shows roughly 130,000 clones, roughly 88% of them singletons. The sample taken for sequencing was blood. The receptors here all came from a man aged 45-65 years in good health. Each CDR3 is given with its conserved first and last residue. D genes are given only for firm matches. For some rows the clone size is stated as once, few or many, or as a class when expanded; others skip it.

clone size: .
V gene: TRBV2
D gene: .
J gene: TRBJ1-3
CDR3 DNA: TGTGCCAGCAGTTCCCGGGCTGGAAACACCATATATTTT
CDR3 protein: CASSSRAGNTIYF

clone size: .
V gene: TRBV7-3
D gene: .
J gene: TRBJ1-6
CDR3 DNA: TGTGCCAGCAGCTTAAGGGCCCCCAAGGGGAGCTCCTATAATTCACCCCTCCACTTT
CDR3 protein: CASSLRAPKGSSYNSPLHF

clone size: .
V gene: TRBV28
D gene: TRBD1
J gene: TRBJ2-7
CDR3 DNA: TGTGCCAGCAGGGGGGGGACAGGGCCCAAGGAGCAGTACTTC
CDR3 protein: CASRGGTGPKEQYF

clone size: .
V gene: TRBV18
D gene: .
J gene: TRBJ2-5
CDR3 DNA: TGTGCCAGCTCACCACCGGCGAGGGTTGAGACCCAGTACTTC
CDR3 protein: CASSPPARVETQYF

clone size: .
V gene: TRBV29-1
D gene: TRBD1
J gene: TRBJ1-2
CDR3 DNA: TGCAGCGTTGATGACAGGGGGGCGTATGGCTACACCTTC
CDR3 protein: CSVDDRGAYGYTF

clone size: .
V gene: TRBV3-1/TRBV3-2
D gene: TRBD1
J gene: TRBJ2-7
CDR3 DNA: TGTGCCAGCAGCCAAGGACAGGGAACAACCTACGAGCAGTACTTC
CDR3 protein: CASSQGQGTTYEQYF

clone size: .
V gene: TRBV4-1
D gene: .
J gene: TRBJ2-2
CDR3 DNA: TGCGCCAGCAGCCTAGGGGCGAGAAACACCGGGGAGCTGTTTTTT
CDR3 protein: CASSLGARNTGELFF

clone size: .
V gene: TRBV28
D gene: TRBD1
J gene: TRBJ2-7
CDR3 DNA: TGTGCCAGCACCAACCCGGGACAGGGGGACGACGAGCAGTACTTC
CDR3 protein: CASTNPGQGDDEQYF

clone size: .
V gene: TRBV9
D gene: .
J gene: TRBJ2-2
CDR3 DNA: TGTGCCAGCAGCGTGAGGTCTGGTCGTAACATGGCCGGGGAGCTGTTTTTT
CDR3 protein: CASSVRSGRNMAGELFF

clone size: .
V gene: TRBV15
D gene: .
J gene: TRBJ1-1
CDR3 DNA: TGTGCCACCAGCAGAGAAGGGTCCACTGAAGCTTTCTTT
CDR3 protein: CATSREGSTEAFF

clone size: once
V gene: TRBV15
D gene: .
J gene: TRBJ1-1
CDR3 DNA: TGTGCCACCAGCAGAGAGAGGTATAACACTGAAGCTTTCTTT
CDR3 protein: CATSRERYNTEAFF

clone size: .
V gene: TRBV3-1/TRBV3-2
D gene: .
J gene: TRBJ1-1
CDR3 DNA: TGTGCCAGCAGCCAAGTGTCTCTCATGTTCTTT
CDR3 protein: CASSQVSLMFF

clone size: few
V gene: TRBV29-1
D gene: .
J gene: TRBJ1-1
CDR3 DNA: TGCAGCGTTGAAGAGGGGTCTAGGAGCACTGAAGCTTTCTTT
CDR3 protein: CSVEEGSRSTEAFF

clone size: once
V gene: TRBV5-1
D gene: TRBD1
J gene: TRBJ1-2
CDR3 DNA: TGCGCCAGCAGCTCAGGACAGGAGCACTTCTATGGCTACACCTTC
CDR3 protein: CASSSGQEHFYGYTF

clone size: .
V gene: TRBV6-5
D gene: TRBD1
J gene: TRBJ1-5
CDR3 DNA: TGTGCCAGCAGCCGGACAGGGGGAAACCAGCCCCAGCATTTT
CDR3 protein: CASSRTGGNQPQHF

clone size: .
V gene: TRBV2
D gene: TRBD1
J gene: TRBJ1-2
CDR3 DNA: TGTGCCAGCAGTGGGGGAACGGACAGGGGCCATGGCTACACCTTC
CDR3 protein: CASSGGTDRGHGYTF

clone size: .
V gene: TRBV5-5
D gene: .
J gene: TRBJ1-1
CDR3 DNA: TGTGCCAGCAGAACCACTACGCGGGGGTTGGCTTTCTTT
CDR3 protein: CASRTTTRGLAFF

clone size: .
V gene: TRBV2
D gene: .
J gene: TRBJ2-7
CDR3 DNA: TGTGCCAGCAGTGCACGGGGCGGGGACTACGAGCAGTACTTC
CDR3 protein: CASSARGGDYEQYF

clone size: .
V gene: TRBV15
D gene: .
J gene: TRBJ1-2
CDR3 DNA: TGTGCCACCAGCCGAGGGACGGATAACTATGGCTACACCTTC
CDR3 protein: CATSRGTDNYGYTF

clone size: .
V gene: TRBV4-1
D gene: TRBD1
J gene: TRBJ2-5
CDR3 DNA: TGCGCCAGCAGCCAAGATGAGGGGGCTGGTGAGACCCAGTACTTC
CDR3 protein: CASSQDEGAGETQYF

clone size: .
V gene: TRBV5-6
D gene: .
J gene: TRBJ2-7
CDR3 DNA: TGTGCCAGCAGCTTGGGGGGGAACTCCTACGAGCAGTACTTC
CDR3 protein: CASSLGGNSYEQYF

clone size: .
V gene: TRBV7-2
D gene: TRBD2
J gene: TRBJ2-3
CDR3 DNA: TGTGCCAGCAGCTTCCAACTAGCGGGGGGGCCTAGGGATACGCAGTATTTT
CDR3 protein: CASSFQLAGGPRDTQYF

clone size: once
V gene: TRBV7-8
D gene: .
J gene: TRBJ1-2
CDR3 DNA: TGTGCCAGCAGCTCCGAAACAGGGTACCGTGGCTACACCTTC
CDR3 protein: CASSSETGYRGYTF

clone size: .
V gene: TRBV6-5
D gene: .
J gene: TRBJ1-5
CDR3 DNA: TGTGCCAGCAACAGGTCGGGGGGCAATCAGCCCCAGCATTTT
CDR3 protein: CASNRSGGNQPQHF

clone size: .
V gene: TRBV29-1
D gene: TRBD2
J gene: TRBJ2-3
CDR3 DNA: TGCAGCGCCCTGGGGGGGGGATTGGCAGATACGCAGTATTTT
CDR3 protein: CSALGGGLADTQYF

clone size: .
V gene: TRBV6-5
D gene: .
J gene: TRBJ1-1
CDR3 DNA: TGTGCCAGCAGTCGGATCCAGGGTATTGGCACTGAAGCTTTCTTT
CDR3 protein: CASSRIQGIGTEAFF

clone size: .
V gene: TRBV10-1
D gene: .
J gene: TRBJ2-3
CDR3 DNA: TGCGCCAGCAGTGAAGACCCGCCGGATACGCAGTATTTT
CDR3 protein: CASSEDPPDTQYF

clone size: .
V gene: TRBV10-1
D gene: .
J gene: TRBJ2-3
CDR3 DNA: TGCGCCAGCAGTGAGGGGACGGATACGCAGTATTTT
CDR3 protein: CASSEGTDTQYF

clone size: .
V gene: TRBV3-1/TRBV3-2
D gene: .
J gene: TRBJ2-5
CDR3 DNA: TGTGCCAGCAGCCAAAGTCGGGCAGGGCAGAGAGAGACCCAGTACTTC
CDR3 protein: CASSQSRAGQRETQYF

clone size: .
V gene: TRBV19
D gene: .
J gene: TRBJ1-5
CDR3 DNA: TGTGCCAGTAGTATTTTTGAGGGGATAGACAATCAGCCCCAGCATTTT
CDR3 protein: CASSIFEGIDNQPQHF

clone size: .
V gene: TRBV20-1
D gene: TRBD1
J gene: TRBJ2-7
CDR3 DNA: TGCAGTGCTAAACAGGGGTACGAGCAGTACTTC
CDR3 protein: CSAKQGYEQYF